Below, 27 T cell receptor beta chains from the same sample are listed, as sequenced in a study of spatial heterogeneity in lung cancer. Study-wide results and caveats: How many expanded intratumoral alpha and beta TCRs were present tracked the tumor mutation count, which was a count of nonsynonymous mutations.

These receptors' antigens are unknown. TCRdb re-analysed the 5' RACE reads in MiXCR, keeping a single row per CDR3 protein. The sample includes 3,500 to 4,500 distinct CDR3 sequences, roughly 6.3% of them seen just once. Time point meaning: sample taken at primary tumor resection. Sequences were derived from lung tumor tissue, sampled at surgery. The receptors originated from a male donor with early-stage non-small cell lung cancer.

This clonotype is medium-sized. Germline and junction disagree at one end, which may indicate a read error. This chain joins TRBV3-1 and TRBJ2-7; D perhaps matches TRBD2 (6 bases). The CDR3 consists of 13 residues. CDR1 is LGHDT and CDR2 is YNNKEL in the germline V gene (reference sequence). CDR3: CASSQDERGEVLF. CDR3 in DNA: TGTGCCAGCAGCCAAGACGAAAGAGGGGAGGTTCTTTTC.

This clonotype occurred a few times. The J gene is TRBJ2-7, the V gene TRBV7-2; 8 positions agree with TRBD1. Germline CDR1 reads SGHTA; CDR2 reads FQGNSA. The CDR3 spans 15 residues. V gave up 1 base and J gave up 5 bases; unmatched junction bases: 7. The CDR3 reads CASSLVGQGAHEQYF. The DNA for the CDR3 is TGTGCCAGCAGCTTAGTTGGGCAGGGGGCACACGAGCAGTACTTC.

This clonotype is labeled as medium-sized. The chain couples TRBV28 to TRBJ1-1; TRBD1 agrees at 10 bases. Losses at the gene ends were 2 bases for V and 2 bases for J; bases not matched to a gene: 8. This CDR3 contains 17 residues. CDR1 is MDHEN and CDR2 is SYDVKM in the germline V gene. The CDR3 protein is CASSLIGTGAGNTEAFF. The CDR3, as DNA: TGTGCCAGCAGTTTAATTGGGACAGGGGCGGGAAACACTGAAGCTTTCTTT.

This clonotype is termed medium-sized. The rearrangement joins TRBV6-5 to TRBJ2-2, with TRBD1 matching over 7 bases. CDR3 length equals 14 residues. Losses at the gene ends were 6 bases for V and 5 bases for J; bases not matched to a gene: 6. Germline V gene sequence: CDR1 MNHEY, CDR2 SVGAGI. The CDR3 is CASRRTGSTGELFF. The DNA for the CDR3 is TGTGCCAGCAGGCGGACAGGATCTACCGGGGAGCTGTTTTTT.

Judged by abundance, this clonotype is medium-sized (0.01 to 0.1%). The chain carries TRBV20-1 and TRBJ2-1; D ambiguous. CDR1 DFQATT and CDR2 SNEGSKA come from the germline V gene (reference sequence). The germline V and J ends were trimmed by 7 bases and 9 bases, with 13 bases remaining between them. This CDR3 spans 11 amino acids. CDR3 nucleotide sequence: TGCAGTGGATGGCAGAACCTTGAGCAGTTCTTC. Translating it yields CSGWQNLEQFF.

In this sample, this clonotype is medium-sized. The chain employs TRBV5-1 and TRBJ1-1; TRBD1 aligns across 8 bases. The junction had 4 bases not matched to a gene; V was cut back by 3 bases and J by 0 bases. The germline V gene encodes CDR1 SGHRS and CDR2 YFSETQ. The CDR3 spans 15 residues. The CDR3 nucleotides read TGCGCCAGCAGCTCGGAACAGGGGGTGAACACTGAAGCTTTCTTT. Translating gives CASSSEQGVNTEAFF.

CDR3 sequence reads: CASSQTGRNTEAFF. CDR3 DNA: TGTGCCAGCAGCCAAACAGGGCGGAACACTGAAGCTTTCTTT. The rearrangement joins TRBV14 to TRBJ1-1; tentatively, D is TRBD1 (6 bases). Germline CDR1 SGHDN, CDR2 FVKESK. The CDR3 sequence is 14 residues long. With 2 bases removed from V and 1 base from J, the gap between germline ends came to 8 bases. Full variable domain (missing parts from reference TRBV14 and TRBJ1-1): EAGVTQFPSHSVIEKGQTVTLRCDPISGHDNLYWYRRVMGKEIKFLLHFVKESKQDESGMPNNRFLAERTGGTYSTLKVQPAELEDSGVYFCASSQTGRNTEAFFGQGTRLTVV.

V gene TRBV18 combines with J gene TRBJ2-5; a weak D match, TRBD1 (5 bases). This CDR3 comprises 15 residues. From germline, CDR1 is KGHSH and CDR2 LQKENI. V lost 1 base to trimming and J lost 1 base, with 10 bases between them. CDR3 nucleotide sequence: TGTGCCAGCTCACCACTGGGTAGGGGCCAAGAGACCCAGTACTTC. Its protein product is CASSPLGRGQETQYF.

There are many counts of this clonotype. The CDR3 DNA reads TGTGCCAGCAGCTTAAATCCCGAGGGCGGGGAGCTGTTTTTT. Translating gives CASSLNPEGGELFF. J is TRBJ2-2 and V is TRBV13, with D tentatively TRBD2 (5 bases). The V end lost 2 bases, the J end lost 7 bases, and 11 bases lay between the germline ends. The CDR3 consists of 14 residues. The V gene's germline CDR1 is PRHDT and CDR2 FYEKMQ (reference sequence). Drawing the rest from reference TRBV13 and TRBJ2-2, the complete variable domain is AAGVIQSPRHLIKEKRETATLKCYPIPRHDTVYWYQQGPGQDPQFLISFYEKMQSDKGSIPDRFSAQQFSDYHSELNMSSLELGDSALYFCASSLNPEGGELFFGEGSRLTVL.

This clonotype was counted many times. The chain is built from TRBV7-9 and TRBJ2-3; the match to TRBD1 covers 8 bases. This CDR3 is 17 amino acids long. Germline trimming cut 6 bases from V and 0 bases from J; bases unmatched to any gene: 11. Germline lookup yields CDR1 SEHNR and CDR2 FQNEAQ (reference sequence). CDR3 residues: CASSPGTGAASTDTQYF. CDR3 nucleotide sequence: TGTGCCAGCAGTCCCGGGACAGGCGCGGCTAGCACAGATACGCAGTATTTT.

This clonotype was seen many times. The chain carries TRBV7-6 and TRBJ2-1; 9 positions match TRBD1. The CDR3 spans 17 residues. Unmatched junction bases numbered 14, after V lost 5 bases and J lost 6 bases. Looked up from germline, CDR1 is SGHVS and CDR2 is FNYEAQ. In DNA, the CDR3 is TGTGCCAGCAGCCCGACCGACCCGACAGGGGGAGGCAATGAGCAGTTCTTC. Its protein is CASSPTDPTGGGNEQFF.

By its share, this clonotype is medium-sized (0.01 to 0.1%). The CDR3 DNA sequence: TGTGCCAGCAGTTTATTCCCTACAGGGGTTTACTACGAGCAGTACTTC. This codes for CASSLFPTGVYYEQYF. This chain joins TRBV27 and TRBJ2-7; 7 bases map to TRBD1. Trimming at V came to 1 base and at J to 3 bases, leaving 9 bases not matched to a gene. CDR1 is MNHEY and CDR2 is SMNVEV in the germline V gene (reference sequence). This CDR3 spans 16 amino acids.

This clonotype rates as medium-sized. The V call is TRBV11-2, the J call TRBJ2-5; TRBD2 agrees at 7 bases. Per germline, CDR1 SGHAT and CDR2 FQNNGV. The V segment lost 5 bases and the J segment 2 bases; nucleotides outside the gene matches: 2. The CDR3 has 13 amino acids. The CDR3 bases are TGTGCCAGCAGCCGGGACTATCAAGAGACCCAGTACTTC. Translation gives CASSRDYQETQYF.

Judged by abundance, this clonotype is medium-sized (0.01 to 0.1%). V gene TRBV5-1 combines with J gene TRBJ1-1; D is undetermined. Trimming removed 0 bases from V and 0 bases from J, with 9 bases in between. Germline lookup yields CDR1 SGHRS and CDR2 YFSETQ. The CDR3 length is 15 residues. The CDR3 loop reads CASSLEVTMNTEAFF. The CDR3 nucleotides read TGCGCCAGCAGCTTGGAGGTGACGATGAACACTGAAGCTTTCTTT.

The rearrangement joins TRBV6-1 to TRBJ2-2, with 11 bases that match TRBD2. V was clipped by 3 bases and J by 3 bases; unmatched bases: 12. CDR3 length: 19 amino acids. The V gene's germline CDR1 is MNHNS and CDR2 SASEGT. CDR3: CASSDTPGLAALHTGELFF. CDR3 bases: TGTGCCAGCAGTGATACGCCGGGACTAGCGGCACTCCACACCGGGGAGCTGTTTTTT.

By sample share, this clonotype is medium-sized (0.01 to 0.1%). The chain links TRBV20-1 to TRBJ2-1, with 11 bases matching TRBD2. Germline lookup yields CDR1 DFQATT and CDR2 SNEGSKA (reference sequence). This CDR3 is 15 amino acids long. Germline trimming cut 2 bases from V and 7 bases from J; bases unmatched to any gene: 7. As DNA, the CDR3 is TGCAGTGCTAGATATAGCGGGAGGGTTTTGAATGAGCAGTTCTTC. This encodes CSARYSGRVLNEQFF.

This clonotype qualifies as medium-sized. This chain joins TRBV7-9 and TRBJ2-1; 7 bases align to TRBD2. From germline, CDR1 is SEHNR and CDR2 FQNEAQ (reference sequence). Germline trimming cut 8 bases from V and 6 bases from J; bases unmatched to any gene: 7. The CDR3 is made up of 13 amino acids. This chain's CDR3 is CASEGRVSNEQFF. CDR3 DNA: TGTGCCAGCGAGGGGAGGGTATCCAATGAGCAGTTCTTC.

This clonotype rates as medium-sized. V is TRBV12-3 or TRBV12-4 and J is TRBJ2-5; 7 positions agree with TRBD1. V trimming: 7 bases; J trimming: 0 bases; junction bases outside the gene matches: 8. The CDR3 contains 15 residues. CDR3 amino acids: CASKTGTAHQETQYF. The CDR3 DNA reads as TGTGCCAGCAAGACCGGGACAGCCCACCAAGAGACCCAGTACTTC.

By share, this clonotype counts as medium-sized (0.01 to 0.1%). This sequence joins TRBV7-6 and TRBJ2-6, with D unresolved. The CDR3 runs to 15 residues. The germline V and J ends were trimmed by 5 bases and 1 base, with 9 bases remaining between them. Looked up from germline, CDR1 is SGHVS and CDR2 is FNYEAQ. The CDR3 loop reads CASSHPPSGANVLTF. In nucleotides, the CDR3 is TGTGCCAGCAGCCACCCCCCATCTGGGGCCAACGTCCTGACTTTC.

In its sample, this clonotype ranks as medium-sized (0.01 to 0.1%). J is TRBJ1-4 and V is TRBV5-4, with D perhaps matching TRBD1 (5 bases). V dropped 5 bases and J dropped 4 bases, with 15 bases sitting between them. From germline, CDR1 is SGHNT and CDR2 YYREEE (reference sequence). The CDR3 consists of 15 residues. The CDR3, as DNA: TGTGCCAGCAGTCGAGGGGTTCAAGTTAATGAAAAACTGTTTTTT. Residues: CASSRGVQVNEKLFF. Supplemented by reference TRBV5-4 and TRBJ1-4, the full variable domain reads ETGVTQSPTHLIKTRGQQVTLRCSSQSGHNTVSWYQQALGQGPQFIFQYYREEENGRGNFPPRFSGLQFPNYSSELNVNALELDDSALYLCASSRGVQVNEKLFFGSGTQLSVL.

This clonotype ranks as medium-sized (0.01 to 0.1%). This chain uses TRBV28 with TRBJ2-7; the D gene is possibly TRBD2 (7 bases). The CDR3 contains 14 residues. Trimming pared 8 bases from V and 3 bases from J, leaving 17 bases between. Germline V gene lookup returns CDR1 MDHEN and CDR2 SYDVKM. CDR3 nucleotides: TGTGCCAGCGAAGGGGGGGGTTCGCGCTACGAGCAGTACTTC. Its protein product is CASEGGGSRYEQYF.

This clonotype is labeled medium-sized. The J gene is TRBJ1-5, the V gene TRBV5-6; D might be TRBD1 (5 bases). The germline V and J ends were trimmed by 3 bases and 1 base, with 14 bases remaining between them. Per germline, CDR1 SGHDT and CDR2 YYEEEE. The CDR3 totals 16 residues. For the CDR3, the DNA is TGTGCCAGCAGCTGGGGGTCTGGACGGAGCAATCAGCCCCAGCATTTT. Amino acids: CASSWGSGRSNQPQHF.

In its sample, this clonotype is medium-sized. This chain uses TRBV29-1 with TRBJ1-1; 7 nucleotides line up with TRBD1. The V gene's germline CDR1 is SQVTM and CDR2 ANQGSEA. There are 14 residues in the CDR3. The V and J ends lost 3 bases and 4 bases, in that order; junction bases with no gene match: 8. CDR3 region: CSVEADRVGTEAFF. In DNA, the CDR3 is TGCAGCGTTGAGGCAGACAGGGTGGGCACTGAAGCTTTCTTT.

This clonotype is labeled as medium-sized. The CDR3 DNA follows: TGTGCCAGCAGCCCGGGACTGTCTTACGAGCAGTACTTC. Translating it yields CASSPGLSYEQYF. The chain joins TRBV7-9 to TRBJ2-7; tentative D call: TRBD2 (6 bases). The V end was cut by 5 bases, the J end by 4 bases, with 12 bases between. The CDR3 runs to 13 residues. Looked up from germline, CDR1 is SEHNR and CDR2 is FQNEAQ (reference sequence). The entire variable domain, with the rest obtained from reference TRBV7-9 and TRBJ2-7, is as follows: DTGVSQNPRHKITKRGQNVTFRCDPISEHNRLYWYRQTLGQGPEFLTYFQNEAQLEKSRLLSDRFSAERPKGSFSTLEIQRTEQGDSAMYLCASSPGLSYEQYFGPGTRLTVT.

The chain recombines TRBV6-2 or TRBV6-3 with TRBJ2-6; TRBD2 is a possible D gene (6 bases). Germline V gene sequence: CDR1 MNHEY, CDR2 SVGEGT. The CDR3 length is 15 residues. Trimming took off 4 bases at V and 0 bases at J, with 7 bases between the two ends. CDR3 nucleotides: TGTGCCAGCAGTTTGGGGGGCTCTGGGGCCAACGTCCTGACTTTC. Translated, it gives CASSLGGSGANVLTF.

Judged by abundance, this clonotype is large (0.1 to 1%). The chain recombines TRBV6-5 with TRBJ1-2; 12 bases match TRBD1. The germline V gene encodes CDR1 MNHEY and CDR2 SVGAGI. The CDR3 loop spans 15 amino acids. With V trimmed by 2 bases and J by 3 bases, 1 base remained unmatched. CDR3 region: CASSYGDRGHYGYTF. The CDR3 nucleotides are TGTGCCAGCAGTTACGGGGACAGGGGGCACTATGGCTACACCTTC.

This clonotype is medium-sized within its sample. The DNA is left out, because the CDR3 cannot be placed on it with certainty; the CDR3 is given as TCRdb lists it. The chain links TRBV19 to TRBJ2-1; the table calls TRBD1, which could not be checked here. The germline V gene has CDR1 LNHDA and CDR2 SQIVND (reference sequence). 13 amino acids form the CDR3, both terminal residues included. This CDR3 reads CASSTSVGDEQFF.